This T cell receptor beta chain originates from a study of shared clonotypes between healthy human individuals. Study-wide points: Larger estimated richness was generally recorded for naive subsets relative to memory subsets.

Every immunoSEQ plate was one replicate of a subset's evenly spread DNA. Using immunoSEQ multiplex PCR, the repertoire was profiled, and TCRdb retains in-frame clones only, with some absent. The sample records roughly 1,800,000 clones, roughly 94% being singletons. Naive-designated CD8 cells lacked CD45RO, were positively enriched for CCR7, and omitted terminally differentiated effector memory CD45RA+ cells. CDR3 length: 15 residues. Germline lookup yields CDR1 MNHEY and CDR2 SMNVEV (reference sequence). V shed 7 bases and J 0 bases; nucleotides not matched to a gene: 6. To note about this clone: Its antigen is not identified.

This receptor was taken from a man between 18 and 35 years old in good health. The chain is built from TRBV27 and TRBJ2-3; 8 nucleotides align to TRBD1. The specimen was naive CD8+ T cells sorted from blood. CDR3 sequence reads: CASTRGPLSTDTQYF. In nucleotides, the CDR3 is TGTGCCAGCACCAGGGGGCCTCTTAGCACAGATACGCAGTATTTT.